These 30 T cell receptor beta chains came from one sample sequenced in a study of blood T cell repertoires in COVID-19. Method: immunoSEQ multiplex PCR; TCRdb's copy keeps in-frame clones and lacks some. The data contain 150,000 or so clones, roughly 90% of them singletons. Material for sequencing was PBMCs or T cells enriched from blood (not recorded which). These receptors were collected from a woman aged 25 to 39 with acute COVID-19.

The chain uses TRBV7-2 and TRBJ2-1, with TRBD2 identical over 7 bases. This CDR3 is 14 amino acids long. V lost 5 bases, J lost 5 bases, and 6 bases stayed unmatched. Germline V lookup: CDR1 SGHTA, CDR2 FQGNSA. CDR3 coding DNA: TGTGCCAGCAGCCCTAGCGGAGTGAACAATGAGCAGTTCTTC. This sequence encodes CASSPSGVNNEQFF.

This chain joins TRBV28 and TRBJ1-5; 7 nucleotides line up with TRBD1. The germline V gene has CDR1 MDHEN and CDR2 SYDVKM. V was clipped by 4 bases and J by 2 bases; unmatched bases: 2. CDR3 length: 14 amino acids. CDR3 loop: CASSSTGRNQPQHF. The CDR3, as DNA: TGTGCCAGCAGTTCGACAGGGCGCAATCAGCCCCAGCATTTT.

The chain uses TRBV19 and TRBJ1-1, with no clear D. The V gene's germline CDR1 is LNHDA and CDR2 SQIVND (reference sequence). Trimming left V 5 bases short and J 7 bases short, with 11 bases between. There are 12 residues in the CDR3. The CDR3 nucleotides read TGTGCCAGTAGTCCGACCGGGGTTGAAGCTTTCTTT. Amino acid sequence: CASSPTGVEAFF. Based on the CDR3 plus reference TRBV19 and TRBJ1-1, the full variable domain is DGGITQSPKYLFRKEGQNVTLSCEQNLNHDAMYWYRQDPGQGLRLIYYSQIVNDFQKGDIAEGYSVSREKKESFPLTVTSAQKNPTAFYLCASSPTGVEAFFGQGTRLTVV.

The rearrangement links TRBV5-1 to TRBJ2-1; D might be TRBD2 (5 bases). This CDR3 has 13 amino acids. Germline assignment: CDR1 SGHRS and CDR2 YFSETQ. V dropped 2 bases and J dropped 5 bases, with 8 bases sitting between them. CDR3 nucleotides: TGCGCCAGCAGCTTACTAGTTGACAATGAGCAGTTCTTC. Its translation is CASSLLVDNEQFF.

This clone was detected once. The rearrangement uses TRBV28 and TRBJ1-3, with unresolved D. This CDR3 region has 14 residues. The germline V gene encodes CDR1 MDHEN and CDR2 SYDVKM. Trimming took 6 bases from V and 0 from J, leaving 9 bases between them. The CDR3 DNA is TGTGCCAGCAGCCAGGCCTCCTCTGGAAACACCATATATTTT. This translates into CASSQASSGNTIYF.

The chain carries TRBV7-8 and TRBJ2-7, with 11 bases matching TRBD1. With V trimmed by 5 bases and J by 6 bases, 15 bases remained unmatched. The germline gives CDR1 SGHVS, CDR2 FQNEAQ. CDR3 size: 17 residues. The CDR3 sequence: CASSLSHRDRGSSEQYF. DNA of the CDR3: TGTGCCAGCAGCCTCTCACACCGGGACAGGGGGAGCTCCGAGCAGTACTTC. Drawing the rest from reference TRBV7-8 and TRBJ2-7, the complete variable domain is GAGVSQSPRYKVAKRGQDVALRCDPISGHVSLFWYQQALGQGPEFLTYFQNEAQLDKSGLPSDRFFAERPEGSVSTLKIQRTQQEDSAVYLCASSLSHRDRGSSEQYFGPGTRLTVT.

The rearrangement uses TRBV5-1 and TRBJ2-3; 8 bases agree with TRBD1. Losses at the gene ends were 1 base for V and 1 base for J; bases not matched to a gene: 2. The CDR3 covers 15 residues. The germline CDR1 and CDR2 sequences are SGHRS and YFSETQ. CDR3 residues: CASSLTGGRTDTQYF. CDR3 DNA sequence: TGCGCCAGCAGCTTGACAGGGGGTCGCACAGATACGCAGTATTTT. Full variable domain (outside the CDR3, taken from reference TRBV5-1 and TRBJ2-3): KAGVTQTPRYLIKTRGQQVTLSCSPISGHRSVSWYQQTPGQGLQFLFEYFSETQRNKGNFPGRFSGRQFSNSRSEMNVSTLELGDSALYLCASSLTGGRTDTQYFGPGTRLTVL.

This chain connects TRBV5-4 to TRBJ2-1, with D possibly being TRBD2 (6 bases). Germline V gives CDR1 SGHNT, CDR2 YYREEE (reference sequence). The CDR3 contains 12 residues. Trimming pared 4 bases from V and 15 bases from J, leaving 17 bases between. The CDR3 DNA reads as TGTGCCAGCAGCCTAATTGGCGGGGTTGGGTTCTTC. Residues: CASSLIGGVGFF.

The J gene is TRBJ1-2, the V gene TRBV6-1; TRBD1 might be the D (6 bases). CDR1 and CDR2 (germline): MNHNS, SASEGT. The CDR3 contains 14 residues. Between the trimmed V and J ends, which lost 1 base and 8 bases, there was a span of 14 bases. In DNA form, the CDR3 reads TGTGCCAGCAGTGAAGGAATCACAGGGTCCGGCTACACCTTC. Protein: CASSEGITGSGYTF.

The V call is TRBV24-1, the J call TRBJ1-2; D ambiguous. This CDR3 is 14 amino acids long. Germline V gene lookup returns CDR1 KGHDR and CDR2 SFDVKD. Trimming pared 1 base from V and 0 bases from J, leaving 5 bases between. The CDR3 sequence is CATSDFSTNYGYTF. The CDR3 DNA reads TGTGCCACCAGTGATTTTAGCACTAACTATGGCTACACCTTC.

In this sample, this clone turned up once. The chain links TRBV3-1 (or the pseudogene TRBV3-2) to TRBJ2-3; D is undetermined. The germline V and J ends were trimmed by 4 bases and 4 bases, with 6 bases remaining between them. The CDR3 is 12 amino acids. Germline V gene lookup returns CDR1 LGHDT and CDR2 YNNKEL (reference sequence). CDR3: CASSPYSDTQYF. The CDR3 DNA sequence: TGTGCCAGCAGCCCCTATTCAGATACGCAGTATTTT.

This chain joins TRBV11-2 and TRBJ2-7; TRBD2 is a possible D gene (5 bases). V lost 5 bases and J lost 0, with 5 bases in between. The germline gives CDR1 SGHAT, CDR2 FQNNGV. CDR3 length: 12 residues. CDR3 region: CASSDYSYEQYF. CDR3 sequence (DNA): TGTGCCAGCAGCGACTACTCCTACGAGCAGTACTTC.

V is TRBV4-3 and J is TRBJ1-1; D uncertain. This CDR3 is 15 amino acids long. V was clipped by 0 bases and J by 0 bases, with 8 bases between them. Germline V gene sequence: CDR1 LGHNA, CDR2 YSLEER. CDR3 nucleotide sequence: TGCGCCAGCAGCCAAGATGCAGTAATGAACACTGAAGCTTTCTTT. Its translation: CASSQDAVMNTEAFF.

The J gene is TRBJ2-7, the V gene TRBV5-4; TRBD2 matches 10 bases. The trim removed 4 bases at V and 6 bases at J, leaving 10 bases unmatched. Per the germline V gene, CDR1 is SGHNT and CDR2 is YYREEE (reference sequence). The CDR3 totals 15 residues. Here the CDR3 DNA reads TGTGCCAGCAGCGGAGAGCGGGAGGGATGGCGCGAGCAGTACTTC. This codes for CASSGEREGWREQYF.

The chain carries TRBV12-3 or TRBV12-4 and TRBJ1-1; D may be TRBD1 (6 bases). There are 13 residues in the CDR3. V was clipped by 2 bases and J by 3 bases, with 7 bases between them. The CDR3 sequence: CASSLRTDTEAFF. CDR3 DNA: TGTGCCAGCAGTTTAAGGACAGACACTGAAGCTTTCTTT.

Concerning this clone itself: Other nucleotide sequences in the sample specify the same CDR3. The chain combines TRBV5-1 with TRBJ2-5, with 12 bases fitting TRBD2. The ends lost 3 bases at V and 4 bases at J; junction bases unmatched: 1. The CDR3 has 14 residues. Germline V gene lookup returns CDR1 SGHRS and CDR2 YFSETQ. The CDR3 DNA sequence: TGCGCCAGCAGCTCGGGACTAGCGGGAGAGACCCAGTACTTC. Its translation: CASSSGLAGETQYF.

The chain couples TRBV11-2 to TRBJ2-7, with D perhaps matching TRBD2 (6 bases). From germline, CDR1 is SGHAT and CDR2 FQNNGV. The CDR3 extends over 13 amino acids. V lost 3 bases and J 7 bases, leaving 13 bases between the germline ends. The CDR3 DNA reads as TGTGCCAGCAGCTTCGGGGGTGCGGGAGAGCAGTACTTC. Protein sequence: CASSFGGAGEQYF.

V usage is TRBV4-3 and J usage is TRBJ1-1, with a possible D match to TRBD1 (5 bases). Deletions cut 4 bases from V and 4 bases from J, with 13 bases between. Germline values: CDR1 LGHNA, CDR2 YSLEER. The CDR3 runs to 14 residues. The CDR3 nucleotides read TGCGCCAGCAGCCCCGGCCTGGGGGGCACTGAAGCTTTCTTT. The encoded protein is CASSPGLGGTEAFF.

This chain uses TRBV5-1 with TRBJ1-4; 8 bases are a match to TRBD1. The V gene's germline CDR1 is SGHRS and CDR2 YFSETQ. V lost 4 bases and J lost 8; bases outside the gene matches: 7. The length of the CDR3 is 14 residues. DNA for the CDR3: TGCGCCAGCAGCCCCGAACAGGGGGAAGAAAAACTGTTTTTT. It encodes CASSPEQGEEKLFF.

V usage is TRBV10-3 and J usage is TRBJ1-2; D is ambiguous. This CDR3 comprises 11 residues. V gave up 8 bases and J gave up 4 bases, with 8 bases separating them. Per germline, CDR1 ENHRY and CDR2 SYGVKD. CDR3: CAIGGGYGYTF. CDR3 in DNA: TGTGCCATCGGCGGCGGCTATGGCTACACCTTC.

The CDR3 DNA reads as TGTGCCAGCATTCCAGGGGGTTATGCCTACGAGCAGTACTTC. This encodes CASIPGGYAYEQYF. This chain connects TRBV7-2 to TRBJ2-7, with 7 bases lining up with TRBD1. The germline V gene encodes CDR1 SGHTA and CDR2 FQGNSA. The CDR3 sequence is 14 residues long. The ends lost 7 bases at V and 2 bases at J; junction bases unmatched: 8. The whole variable domain, filled in from reference TRBV7-2 and TRBJ2-7, reads GAGVSQSPSNKVTEKGKDVELRCDPISGHTALYWYRQSLGQGLEFLIYFQGNSAPDKSGLPSDRFSAERTGGSVSTLTIQRTQQEDSAVYLCASIPGGYAYEQYFGPGTRLTVT.

V is TRBV28 and J is TRBJ2-5; possible D gene TRBD2, 5 bases. The CDR3 runs 16 residues. Germline CDR1 reads MDHEN; CDR2 reads SYDVKM. V was trimmed by 3 bases and J by 3 bases, leaving 17 bases between them. CDR3 in amino acids: CASSFVRPPEEETQYF. In DNA, the CDR3 is TGTGCCAGCAGTTTCGTCAGACCCCCGGAGGAAGAGACCCAGTACTTC.

This clone appeared a single time. The chain has TRBV9 and TRBJ2-5; 8 nucleotides agree with TRBD1. The CDR3 spans 16 residues. The ends lost 1 base at V and 5 bases at J; junction bases unmatched: 10. The germline V gene has CDR1 SGDLS and CDR2 YYNGEE. Here the CDR3 DNA reads TGTGCCAGCAGCGTACAATCGGGACAGGAATGGGAGACCCAGTACTTC. Translation gives CASSVQSGQEWETQYF. Full variable domain (rest looked up from reference TRBV9 and TRBJ2-5): DSGVTQTPKHLITATGQRVTLRCSPRSGDLSVYWYQQSLDQGLQFLIQYYNGEERAKGNILERFSAQQFPDLHSELNLSSLELGDSALYFCASSVQSGQEWETQYFGPGTRLLVL.

The chain is built from TRBV28 and TRBJ1-1; D might be TRBD1 (5 bases). From germline, CDR1 is MDHEN and CDR2 SYDVKM. Trimming took 4 bases from V and 7 from J, leaving 19 bases between them. The CDR3 has 15 residues. This CDR3 reads CASSSQGGSGGEAFF. Written as DNA, the CDR3 is TGTGCCAGCAGTTCCCAGGGTGGCTCTGGCGGTGAAGCTTTCTTT.

This rearrangement joins TRBV19 to TRBJ2-2; 10 bases fit TRBD2. The CDR3 loop spans 16 amino acids. Germline lookup yields CDR1 LNHDA and CDR2 SQIVND (reference sequence). With 5 bases clipped from V and 1 base from J, the junction kept 4 bases outside the gene matches. In nucleotides, the CDR3 is TGTGCCAGTAGTCGGACTAGCGGATTGAACACCGGGGAGCTGTTTTTT. Translating gives CASSRTSGLNTGELFF.

This chain joins TRBV19 and TRBJ2-2, with D possibly TRBD1 on 5 matching bases. CDR1 and CDR2 (germline): LNHDA, SQIVND (reference sequence). Trimming shortened V by 7 bases and J by 0 bases, and 15 bases separated the two germline ends. The CDR3 totals 16 residues. CDR3 protein: CASTPGAVANTGELFF. As DNA, the CDR3 is TGTGCCAGTACCCCTGGGGCGGTCGCGAACACCGGGGAGCTGTTTTTT. The variable domain in full, with the rest retrieved from reference TRBV19 and TRBJ2-2, is DGGITQSPKYLFRKEGQNVTLSCEQNLNHDAMYWYRQDPGQGLRLIYYSQIVNDFQKGDIAEGYSVSREKKESFPLTVTSAQKNPTAFYLCASTPGAVANTGELFFGEGSRLTVL.

The rearrangement uses TRBV7-2 and TRBJ1-3, with TRBD1 matching over 9 bases. CDR1 SGHTA and CDR2 FQGNSA come from the germline V gene. The V segment lost 5 bases and the J segment 5 bases; nucleotides outside the gene matches: 7. The length of the CDR3 is 15 residues. CDR3 DNA sequence: TGTGCCAGCAGCCGCGGGACAGGGTCAAGAAACACCATATATTTT. This encodes CASSRGTGSRNTIYF.

The chain carries TRBV27 and TRBJ1-2; TRBD1 aligns across 7 bases. The ends lost 5 bases at V and 0 bases at J; junction bases unmatched: 9. CDR3 length equals 16 residues. In germline, CDR1 is MNHEY, CDR2 SMNVEV (reference sequence). The CDR3 loop reads CASSRRGQLANYGYTF. The CDR3, as DNA: TGTGCCAGCAGTAGGAGGGGACAGCTAGCTAACTATGGCTACACCTTC.

The V and J genes are TRBV29-1 and TRBJ2-7, with D possibly TRBD1 on 6 matching bases. This CDR3 spans 14 amino acids. V lost 5 bases, J lost 1 base, and 15 bases lay in between. Germline CDR1 SQVTM, CDR2 ANQGSEA. The CDR3 loop reads CSVQTGIGSYEQYF. The CDR3 nucleotides read TGCAGCGTTCAAACAGGGATAGGGTCCTACGAGCAGTACTTC.

This chain joins TRBV6-2 or TRBV6-3 and TRBJ1-5; no clear D gene. The length of the CDR3 is 12 residues. From germline, CDR1 is MNHEY and CDR2 SVGEGT. V was pared by 5 bases and J by 6 bases, with 8 bases between. CDR3 sequence reads: CASSTEGQPQHF. DNA for the CDR3: TGTGCCAGCAGTACCGAGGGTCAGCCCCAGCATTTT.